This T cell receptor (beta chain) was captured by sequencing in a study of T cells in Graves' hyperthyroidism and ophthalmopathy. The CDR3 runs 13 residues. CDR1 is MNHNS, CDR2 SASEGT, per germline. V was pared by 6 bases and J by 4 bases, with 12 bases between. Authors of the study amplified TCR beta CDR3 regions from RNA transcripts. When the TCR CDR3 underwent first-round RT-PCR, the HTBI primer set was used. TCRdb itself ran the multiplex PCR reads through MiXCR, one entry per CDR3 protein. Altogether 410,000 or so distinct CDR3 sequences are present, about 15% being singletons, with the ten largest covering under 15%.

This chain links TRBV6-1 with TRBJ1-2; maybe TRBD1 (5 bases). Source material: blood. The sequence was obtained from a man younger than 35 with Graves' ophthalmopathy. The CDR3 DNA reads as TGTGCCAGCAGGCGCGGGGGGGGCTATGGCTACACCTTC. This gives the protein CASRRGGGYGYTF.